This T cell receptor beta chain was identified in a study of blood T cell repertoires in COVID-19. This clone was counted only a few times. The CDR3 is 17 residues long. Germline V gives CDR1 SGHRS, CDR2 YFSETQ. The J segment lost 3 bases and the V segment lost 4 bases, leaving 13 bases of the junction unmatched. Sequencing used immunoSEQ multiplex PCR; TCRdb keeps in-frame clones, though not all of them. The data contain 150,000 to 200,000 clones, about 87% of them singletons. This TCR was recovered from a woman aged 70-85 years with COVID-19, enrolled during active disease. The sample comprised peripheral blood. The J gene is TRBJ2-7, the V gene TRBV5-1, with 10 bases fitting TRBD1. The CDR3 sequence is CASSPATGTGEIYEQYF. The DNA of the CDR3 is TGCGCCAGCAGCCCCGCAACCGGGACAGGGGAAATCTACGAGCAGTACTTC.